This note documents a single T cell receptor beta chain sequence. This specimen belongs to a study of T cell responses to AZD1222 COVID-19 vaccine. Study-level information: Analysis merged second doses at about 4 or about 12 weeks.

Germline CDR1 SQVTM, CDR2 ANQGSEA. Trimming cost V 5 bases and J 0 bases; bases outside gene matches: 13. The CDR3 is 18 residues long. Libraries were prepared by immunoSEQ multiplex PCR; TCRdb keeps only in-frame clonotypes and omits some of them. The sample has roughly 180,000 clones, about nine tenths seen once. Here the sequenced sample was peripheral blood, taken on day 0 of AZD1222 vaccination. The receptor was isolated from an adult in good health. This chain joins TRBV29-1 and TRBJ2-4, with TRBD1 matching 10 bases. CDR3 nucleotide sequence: TGCAGCGTTTACTCCGGGACAGGGGCACCCCTAGCCAAAAACATTCAGTACTTC. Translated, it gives CSVYSGTGAPLAKNIQYF.